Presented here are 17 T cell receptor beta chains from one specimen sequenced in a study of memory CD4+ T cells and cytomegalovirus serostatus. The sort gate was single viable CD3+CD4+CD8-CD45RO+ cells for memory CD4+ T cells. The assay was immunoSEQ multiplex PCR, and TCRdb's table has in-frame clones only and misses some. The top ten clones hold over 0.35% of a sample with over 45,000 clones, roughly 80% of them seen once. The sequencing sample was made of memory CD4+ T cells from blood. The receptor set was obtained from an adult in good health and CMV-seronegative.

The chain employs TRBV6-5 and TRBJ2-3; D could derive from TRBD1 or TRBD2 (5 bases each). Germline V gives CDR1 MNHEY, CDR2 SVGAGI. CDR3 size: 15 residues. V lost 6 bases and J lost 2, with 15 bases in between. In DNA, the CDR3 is TGTGCCAGCAGCCGGGACCCACGGGTCACAGATACGCAGTATTTT. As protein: CASSRDPRVTDTQYF.

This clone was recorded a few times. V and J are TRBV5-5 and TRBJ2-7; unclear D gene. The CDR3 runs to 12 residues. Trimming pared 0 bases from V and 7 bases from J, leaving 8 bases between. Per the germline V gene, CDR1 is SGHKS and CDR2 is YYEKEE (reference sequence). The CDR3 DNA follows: TGTGCCAGCAGCTTGGCCTACGGGGAGCAGTACTTC. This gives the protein CASSLAYGEQYF.

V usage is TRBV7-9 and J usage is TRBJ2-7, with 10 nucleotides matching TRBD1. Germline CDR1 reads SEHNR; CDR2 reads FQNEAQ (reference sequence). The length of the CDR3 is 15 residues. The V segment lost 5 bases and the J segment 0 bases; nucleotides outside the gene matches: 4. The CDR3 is CASSQGQGTSYEQYF. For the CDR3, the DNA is TGTGCCAGCAGCCAGGGACAGGGGACCTCCTACGAGCAGTACTTC. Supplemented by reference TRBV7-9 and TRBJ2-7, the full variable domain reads DTGVSQNPRHKITKRGQNVTFRCDPISEHNRLYWYRQTLGQGPEFLTYFQNEAQLEKSRLLSDRFSAERPKGSFSTLEIQRTEQGDSAMYLCASSQGQGTSYEQYFGPGTRLTVT.

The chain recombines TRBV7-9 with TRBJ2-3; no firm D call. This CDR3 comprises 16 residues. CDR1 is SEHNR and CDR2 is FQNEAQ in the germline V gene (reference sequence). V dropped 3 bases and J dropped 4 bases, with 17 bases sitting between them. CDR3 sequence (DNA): TGTGCCAGCAGCTTTGGGGTAGGGTATACCGCAGATACGCAGTATTTT. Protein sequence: CASSFGVGYTADTQYF.

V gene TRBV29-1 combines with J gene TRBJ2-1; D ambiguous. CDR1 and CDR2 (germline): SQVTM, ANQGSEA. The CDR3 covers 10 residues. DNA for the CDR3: TGCAGTATCGGGTCGGTAGAGCAGTTCTTC. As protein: CSIGSVEQFF.

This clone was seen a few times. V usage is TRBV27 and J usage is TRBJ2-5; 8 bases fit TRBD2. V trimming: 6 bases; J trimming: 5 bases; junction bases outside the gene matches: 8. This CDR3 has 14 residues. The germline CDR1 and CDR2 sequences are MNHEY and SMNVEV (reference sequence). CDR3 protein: CASSFGTRRETQYF. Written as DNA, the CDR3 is TGTGCCAGCAGCTTCGGGACTAGAAGGGAGACCCAGTACTTC.

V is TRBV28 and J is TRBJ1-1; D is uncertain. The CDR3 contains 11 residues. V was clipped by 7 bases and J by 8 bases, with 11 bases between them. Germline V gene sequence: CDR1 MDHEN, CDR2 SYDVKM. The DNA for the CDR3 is TGTGCCAGCACCTCGGGCAGGGAAGCTTTCTTT. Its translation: CASTSGREAFF.

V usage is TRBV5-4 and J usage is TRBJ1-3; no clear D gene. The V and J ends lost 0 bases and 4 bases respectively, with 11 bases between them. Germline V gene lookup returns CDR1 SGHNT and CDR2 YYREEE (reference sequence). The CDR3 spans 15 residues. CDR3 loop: CASSLGRSEGNTIYF. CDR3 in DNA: TGTGCCAGCAGCTTGGGACGATCTGAAGGAAACACCATATATTTT.

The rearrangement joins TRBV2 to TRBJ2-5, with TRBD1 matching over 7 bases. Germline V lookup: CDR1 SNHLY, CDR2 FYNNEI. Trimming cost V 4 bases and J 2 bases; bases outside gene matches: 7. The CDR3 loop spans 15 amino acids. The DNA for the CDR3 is TGTGCCAGCAGTGTAATGGACAGGCAACAAGAGACCCAGTACTTC. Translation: CASSVMDRQQETQYF.

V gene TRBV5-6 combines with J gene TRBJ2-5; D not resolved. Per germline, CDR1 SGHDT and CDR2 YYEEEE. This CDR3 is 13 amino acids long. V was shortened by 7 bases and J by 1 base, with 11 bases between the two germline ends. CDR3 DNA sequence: TGTGCCAGCTTGGCTTGGGGCCAAGAGACCCAGTACTTC. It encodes CASLAWGQETQYF.

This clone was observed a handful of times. CDR3 bases: TGTGCCAGCAGCTGGGGACAGGGGCCTAACTACGAGCAGTACTTC. Amino acids: CASSWGQGPNYEQYF. The V and J genes are TRBV7-3 and TRBJ2-7, with 10 bases matching TRBD1. The V gene's germline CDR1 is SGHTA and CDR2 FQGTGA. The CDR3 runs 15 residues. V gave up 4 bases and J gave up 3 bases; unmatched junction bases: 6.

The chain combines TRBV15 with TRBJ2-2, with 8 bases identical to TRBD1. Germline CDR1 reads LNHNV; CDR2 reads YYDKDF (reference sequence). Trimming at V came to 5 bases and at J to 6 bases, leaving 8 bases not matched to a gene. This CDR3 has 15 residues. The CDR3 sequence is CATSGPRGQAGELFF. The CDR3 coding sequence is TGTGCCACCAGCGGCCCCAGGGGGCAGGCCGGGGAGCTGTTTTTT.

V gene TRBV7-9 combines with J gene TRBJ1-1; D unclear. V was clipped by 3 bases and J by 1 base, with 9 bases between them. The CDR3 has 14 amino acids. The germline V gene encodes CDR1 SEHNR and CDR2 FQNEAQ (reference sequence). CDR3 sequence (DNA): TGTGCCAGCAGCTTTGACACGCCGAACACTGAAGCTTTCTTT. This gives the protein CASSFDTPNTEAFF.

CDR3: CASSAAGQPEAFF. CDR3 in DNA: TGTGCCAGCAGCGCCGCCGGACAGCCTGAAGCTTTCTTT. The chain carries TRBV6-6 and TRBJ1-1, with D perhaps TRBD1 (6 bases). Looked up from germline, CDR1 is MNHNY and CDR2 is SVGAGI (reference sequence). V was pared by 6 bases and J by 6 bases, with 14 bases between. The CDR3 contains 13 residues.

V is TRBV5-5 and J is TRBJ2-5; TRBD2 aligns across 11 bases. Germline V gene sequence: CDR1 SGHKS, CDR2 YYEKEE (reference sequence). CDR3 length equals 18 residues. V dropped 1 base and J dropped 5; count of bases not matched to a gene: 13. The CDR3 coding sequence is TGTGCCAGCAGCTTGTCCATTATTAGCGGGGGGGCCGGTGAGACCCAGTACTTC. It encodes CASSLSIISGGAGETQYF.

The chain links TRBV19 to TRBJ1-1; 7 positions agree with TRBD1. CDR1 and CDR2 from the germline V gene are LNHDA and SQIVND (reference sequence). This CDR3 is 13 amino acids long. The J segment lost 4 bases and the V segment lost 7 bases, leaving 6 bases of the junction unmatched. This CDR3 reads CASTATGSTEAFF. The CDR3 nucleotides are TGTGCCAGTACCGCGACAGGGAGCACTGAAGCTTTCTTT.

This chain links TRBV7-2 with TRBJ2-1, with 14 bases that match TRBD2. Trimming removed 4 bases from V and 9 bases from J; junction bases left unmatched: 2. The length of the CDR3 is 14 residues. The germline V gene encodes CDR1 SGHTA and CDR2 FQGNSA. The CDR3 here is CASSSGLAGVEQFF. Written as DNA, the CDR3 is TGTGCCAGCAGCTCGGGACTAGCGGGGGTTGAGCAGTTCTTC.